Listed below are T cell receptor beta chains from one sample, sequenced in a study of graft-versus-host responses after intestinal transplantation. Their specific antigens are unknown. The table came from immunoSEQ multiplex PCR; TCRdb's copy has only in-frame clones and leaves some out. The sample holds 75,000 to 95,000 clones; 85% to 95% are singletons and the top ten take 2% to 2.5%. This specimen consisted of unstimulated CD8+ T cells sorted from spleen or lymph node cells, obtained before intestinal transplant. The receptors come from a human donor who received an intestinal transplant. Each CDR3 is given with its conserved first and last residue. D genes are given only for firm matches. Some rows mark clone size as missing; the rest say once, few, many or name a class of expanded clone.

j_gene | v_gene | d_gene | abundance | CDR3nt | CDR3aa
TRBJ1-2 | TRBV9 | TRBD1 | - | TGTGCCAGCAGCGGCGTCCGGGGGACAGGCGACTATGGCTACACCTTC | CASSGVRGTGDYGYTF
TRBJ1-1 | TRBV10-3 | TRBD1 | - | TGTGCCATCAGTGAGTTAGCTACAGGGGGCCCCACTGAAGCTTTCTTT | CAISELATGGPTEAFF
TRBJ2-1 | TRBV5-1 | - | - | TGCGCCAGCAGCTTGGTCGCGGTAAGCTCCTACAATGAGCAGTTCTTC | CASSLVAVSSYNEQFF
TRBJ1-2 | TRBV27 | - | - | TGTGCCAGCAGTTTAAGTCAGAACTATGGCTACACCTTC | CASSLSQNYGYTF
TRBJ2-4 | TRBV5-6 | TRBD1 | - | TGTGCCAGCAGCTTGGGGACAGGGTTGGGGGTCGGCAAAAACATTCAGTACTTC | CASSLGTGLGVGKNIQYF
TRBJ1-1 | TRBV13 | TRBD1 | - | TGTGCCAGCAGCTTGGCCTTCGGGACAGGCGATCGCCTGGGGAACACTGAAGCTTTCTTT | CASSLAFGTGDRLGNTEAFF
TRBJ2-7 | TRBV27 | TRBD2 | - | TGTGCCAGCCGACCCGGGGACTACCACTACGAGCAGTACTTC | CASRPGDYHYEQYF
TRBJ1-4 | TRBV7-9 | TRBD1 | - | TGTGCCAGCAGCCAGGACAGGGGGCAAGAAAAACTGTTTTTT | CASSQDRGQEKLFF
TRBJ2-2 | TRBV13 | - | - | TGTGCCAGCAGCCCCGAGGGGGAGAACACCGGGGAGCTGTTTTTT | CASSPEGENTGELFF
TRBJ2-2 | TRBV5-4 | - | - | TGTGCCAGCAGCTTGGGAGGCGGGGAGCTGTTTTTT | CASSLGGGELFF
TRBJ1-4 | TRBV27 | - | once | TGTGCCAGCGGGGGGTATGAAAAACTGTTTTTT | CASGGYEKLFF
TRBJ2-7 | TRBV4-3 | TRBD1 | - | TGCGCCAGCAGCCAACGGGACAGGGGATCCTACGAGCAGTACTTC | CASSQRDRGSYEQYF
TRBJ2-3 | TRBV4-3 | TRBD1 | - | TGCGCCAGCAGCCAATCCAGAGGACAGGGCCCAGATACGCAGTATTTT | CASSQSRGQGPDTQYF
TRBJ1-2 | TRBV6-5 | - | - | TGTGCCAGCTCTGAGGCAGCCCATCGCTATGGCTACACCTTC | CASSEAAHRYGYTF
TRBJ2-4 | TRBV5-6 | TRBD1 | - | TGTGCCAGCAGCTTGGAACAGGGGTGGAACATTCAGTACTTC | CASSLEQGWNIQYF
TRBJ2-1 | TRBV14 | TRBD1 | - | TGTGCCAGCAGCCAAGATAAAGCGTTTACGGACAGGGCCTCCTACAATGAGCAGTTCTTC | CASSQDKAFTDRASYNEQFF
TRBJ2-3 | TRBV30 | TRBD1 | - | TGTGCCTGGAGTCCGACAGGGGGAGGGGGAGATACGCAGTATTTT | CAWSPTGGGGDTQYF